Following are 16 T cell receptor beta chains from one sample sequenced in a study of CD8+CD57+ T cells in acquired aplastic anemia. The TCR beta profiling, which covered VDJ combination and CDR3 sequence, was carried out using genomic DNA as the template. MiXCR was run by TCRdb on the reads, yielding one entry per CDR3 protein. The table shows approximately 98,000 distinct CDR3 sequences, with about half occurring only once. Sample: sorted CD4+, CD8+, or CD8+CD57+ T cells (not recorded which) from PBMCs. The receptor set was obtained from a human donor in good health, serving as a control.

A note on this clonotype: This may be a read error, as it is one base from a much larger clone. V usage is TRBV30 and J usage is TRBJ2-7, with 8 bases matching TRBD2. Unmatched junction bases numbered 3, after V lost 2 bases and J lost 9 bases. The germline gives CDR1 GTSNPN, CDR2 SVGIG (reference sequence). The CDR3 consists of 11 residues. The chain's CDR3 is CAWSHGGGQYF. In nucleotides, the CDR3 is TGTGCCTGGAGTCACGGGGGGGGGCAGTACTTC.

The V gene is TRBV2, the J gene TRBJ2-7; no definite D call. The CDR3 covers 14 residues. Germline V lookup: CDR1 SNHLY, CDR2 FYNNEI. Trimming took 1 base from V and 2 from J, leaving 9 bases between them. The CDR3 nucleotides are TGTGCCAGCAGTGAAGGACTGGTGACCTACGAGCAGTACTTC. It encodes CASSEGLVTYEQYF.

The chain is built from TRBV4-1 and TRBJ1-1, with D tentatively TRBD1 (5 bases). CDR3 size: 13 residues. Germline V CDR1 and CDR2: MGHRA, YSYEKL. V was shortened by 3 bases and J by 6 bases, with 11 bases between the two germline ends. Here the CDR3 reads CASSHPRGAEAFF. The CDR3 DNA is TGCGCCAGCAGCCACCCCCGGGGGGCTGAAGCTTTCTTT.

This clonotype is medium-sized (0.01 to 0.1%) by share. V gene TRBV15 combines with J gene TRBJ1-6; D remains ambiguous. Germline V gives CDR1 LNHNV, CDR2 YYDKDF (reference sequence). CDR3 length: 14 amino acids. Trimming pared 4 bases from V and 8 bases from J, leaving 12 bases between. The CDR3 bases are TGTGCCACCAGCAACGGGAAGACGTATTCACCCCTCCACTTT. Translating it yields CATSNGKTYSPLHF.

The chain is built from TRBV7-9 and TRBJ1-3; D is undetermined. The germline V and J ends were trimmed by 4 bases and 2 bases, with 9 bases remaining between them. CDR3 length: 14 residues. Per germline, CDR1 SEHNR and CDR2 FQNEAQ (reference sequence). CDR3 amino acids: CASSSLEAGNTIYF. CDR3 nucleotides: TGTGCCAGCAGCTCCCTTGAGGCTGGAAACACCATATATTTT. The full variable domain, in which reference TRBV7-9 and TRBJ1-3 provide the parts outside the CDR3, is DTGVSQNPRHKITKRGQNVTFRCDPISEHNRLYWYRQTLGQGPEFLTYFQNEAQLEKSRLLSDRFSAERPKGSFSTLEIQRTEQGDSAMYLCASSSLEAGNTIYFGEGSWLTVV.

The chain combines TRBV2 with TRBJ1-2; D unclear. Between the trimmed V and J ends, which lost 2 bases and 4 bases, there was a span of 11 bases. CDR1 and CDR2 (germline): SNHLY, FYNNEI. This CDR3 has 14 amino acids. CDR3 region: CASSENRWSYGYTF. Written as DNA, the CDR3 is TGTGCCAGCAGTGAAAACCGGTGGTCCTATGGCTACACCTTC.

CDR3 nucleotides: TGTGCCAGCAGCCTGCAGGGGAGAGTTTATGGCTACACCTTC. It is translated as CASSLQGRVYGYTF. V usage is TRBV14 and J usage is TRBJ1-2; possibly TRBD1 for D (6 bases). This CDR3 spans 14 amino acids. The V end was cut by 4 bases, the J end by 5 bases, with 14 bases between. Per the germline V gene, CDR1 is SGHDN and CDR2 is FVKESK.

The gene calls are TRBV10-2 and TRBJ1-1, with D perhaps TRBD1 (5 bases). The length of the CDR3 is 14 residues. Germline V lookup: CDR1 WSHSY, CDR2 SAAADI. V was shortened by 7 bases and J by 5 bases, with 17 bases between the two germline ends. The CDR3 reads CASTDRGVDTEAFF. CDR3 bases: TGCGCCAGCACTGACAGAGGTGTGGATACTGAAGCTTTCTTT.

V usage is TRBV14 and J usage is TRBJ2-3; D assignment may be TRBD1 or TRBD2 (5 bases each). Deletions cut 0 bases from V and 0 bases from J, with 19 bases between. Germline assignment: CDR1 SGHDN and CDR2 FVKESK. This CDR3 spans 19 amino acids. The CDR3 DNA sequence: TGTGCCAGCAGCCAAGAACCCACCCTCACAGGACTCAGCACAGATACGCAGTATTTT. This gives the protein CASSQEPTLTGLSTDTQYF.

The genes are TRBV2 and TRBJ1-2; possible D gene TRBD1, 5 bases. Per germline, CDR1 SNHLY and CDR2 FYNNEI. V shed 5 bases and J shed 7 bases, with 17 bases lying between them. The CDR3 sequence is 14 residues long. The CDR3, as DNA: TGTGCCAGCAGTTCTGCGGGACCATCTGCTGGCTACACCTTC. Its protein is CASSSAGPSAGYTF.

This clonotype was observed many times. This chain joins TRBV7-8 and TRBJ2-5; 8 nucleotides align to TRBD1. CDR3 length: 15 amino acids. V was pared by 5 bases and J by 2 bases, with 7 bases of the junction left unmatched. In germline, CDR1 is SGHVS, CDR2 FQNEAQ. The CDR3 coding sequence is TGTGCCAGCAGCCCTGACAGGGGACAACAAGAGACCCAGTACTTC. Amino acid sequence: CASSPDRGQQETQYF.

There are many counts of this clonotype. The rearrangement joins TRBV2 to TRBJ2-1; TRBD2 aligns across 11 bases. CDR1 and CDR2 from the germline V gene are SNHLY and FYNNEI. The CDR3 length is 18 residues. J gave up 6 bases and V 8 bases, and 18 bases lay outside the gene matches. CDR3 in DNA: TGTGCCAGCGGGGTGGCTAGCGGGGGGCCTACCCCTGGCAATGAGCAGTTCTTC. It yields the protein CASGVASGGPTPGNEQFF.

A few counts support this clonotype. This chain connects TRBV5-5 to TRBJ1-6; 7 nucleotides agree with TRBD1. With 4 bases clipped from V and 6 bases from J, the junction kept 10 bases outside the gene matches. Per germline, CDR1 SGHKS and CDR2 YYEKEE (reference sequence). The CDR3 has 16 amino acids. The DNA of the CDR3 is TGTGCCAGCAGCACACCAGGGGGTCTGGGTAATTCACCCCTCCACTTT. Translated, it gives CASSTPGGLGNSPLHF.

At least ten counts were recorded for this clonotype. The chain recombines TRBV9 with TRBJ2-1, with 8 bases lining up with TRBD2. The germline gives CDR1 SGDLS, CDR2 YYNGEE. V gave up 3 bases and J gave up 10 bases; unmatched junction bases: 6. CDR3 length: 13 amino acids. The CDR3 nucleotides are TGTGCCAGCAGCGCCCCTCGGGGGGGAGAGCAGTTCTTC. Amino acid sequence: CASSAPRGGEQFF.

This clonotype was picked up many times. The V and J genes are TRBV25-1 and TRBJ2-7; D perhaps matches TRBD2 (5 bases). V was pared by 5 bases and J by 1 base, with 12 bases between. CDR1 and CDR2 (germline): MGHDK, SYGVNS. CDR3 length: 14 residues. CDR3 loop: CASSSGFLSYEQYF. The CDR3 DNA reads as TGTGCCAGCAGTTCGGGGTTTCTATCCTACGAGCAGTACTTC.

There are a few counts of this clonotype. The J gene is TRBJ1-1, the V gene TRBV7-9; D remains ambiguous. Germline CDR1 SEHNR, CDR2 FQNEAQ (reference sequence). The ends were cut back, 7 bases at V and 5 bases at J, with 8 bases in the middle. The CDR3 length is 11 residues. In DNA form, the CDR3 reads TGTGCCAGCATAGCGCGGACTGAAGCTTTCTTT. It encodes CASIARTEAFF.